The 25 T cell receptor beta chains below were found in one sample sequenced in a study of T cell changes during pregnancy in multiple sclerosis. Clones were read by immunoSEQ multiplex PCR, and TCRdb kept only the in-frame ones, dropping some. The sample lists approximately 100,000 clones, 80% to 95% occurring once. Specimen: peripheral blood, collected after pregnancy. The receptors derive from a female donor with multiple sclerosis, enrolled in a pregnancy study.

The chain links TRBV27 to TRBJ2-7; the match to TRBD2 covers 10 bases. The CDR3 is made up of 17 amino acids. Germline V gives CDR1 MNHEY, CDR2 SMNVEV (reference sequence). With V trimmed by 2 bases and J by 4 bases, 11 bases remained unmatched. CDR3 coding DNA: TGTGCCAGCAGTTTAGTCCGGGGGGAGCGGGGGGGGTACGAGCAGTACTTC. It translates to CASSLVRGERGGYEQYF.

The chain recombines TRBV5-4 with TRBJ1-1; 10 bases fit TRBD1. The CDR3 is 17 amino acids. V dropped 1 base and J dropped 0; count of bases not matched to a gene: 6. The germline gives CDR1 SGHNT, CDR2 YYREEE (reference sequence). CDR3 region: CASSLPDRGDMNTEAFF. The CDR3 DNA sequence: TGTGCCAGCAGCTTGCCGGACAGGGGGGACATGAACACTGAAGCTTTCTTT. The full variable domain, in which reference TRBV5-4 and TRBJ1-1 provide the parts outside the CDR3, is ETGVTQSPTHLIKTRGQQVTLRCSSQSGHNTVSWYQQALGQGPQFIFQYYREEENGRGNFPPRFSGLQFPNYSSELNVNALELDDSALYLCASSLPDRGDMNTEAFFGQGTRLTVV.

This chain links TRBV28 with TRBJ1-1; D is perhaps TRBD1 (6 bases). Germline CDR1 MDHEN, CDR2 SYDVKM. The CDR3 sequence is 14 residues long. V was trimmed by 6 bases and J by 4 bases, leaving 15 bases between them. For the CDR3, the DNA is TGTGCCAGCAGAGGGGGACACAGTCTCACTGAAGCTTTCTTT. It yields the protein CASRGGHSLTEAFF.

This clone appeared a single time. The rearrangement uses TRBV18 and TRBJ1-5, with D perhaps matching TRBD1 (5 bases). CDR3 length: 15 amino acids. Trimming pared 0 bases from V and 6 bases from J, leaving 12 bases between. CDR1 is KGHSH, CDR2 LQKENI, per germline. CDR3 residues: CASSPPGGVGQPQHF. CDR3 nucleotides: TGTGCCAGCTCACCACCGGGAGGGGTGGGTCAGCCCCAGCATTTT.

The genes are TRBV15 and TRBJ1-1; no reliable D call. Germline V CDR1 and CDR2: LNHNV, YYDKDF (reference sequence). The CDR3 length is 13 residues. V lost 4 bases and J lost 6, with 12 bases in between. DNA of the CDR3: TGTGCCACCAGCATGCGTCCTTTTCCTGAAGCTTTCTTT. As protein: CATSMRPFPEAFF.

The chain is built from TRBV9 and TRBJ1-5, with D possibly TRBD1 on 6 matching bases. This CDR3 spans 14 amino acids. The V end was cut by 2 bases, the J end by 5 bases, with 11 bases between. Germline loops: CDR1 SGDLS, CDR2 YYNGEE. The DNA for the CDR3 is TGTGCCAGCAGCGTGAACCCAGGGGATCAGCCCCAGCATTTT. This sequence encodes CASSVNPGDQPQHF.

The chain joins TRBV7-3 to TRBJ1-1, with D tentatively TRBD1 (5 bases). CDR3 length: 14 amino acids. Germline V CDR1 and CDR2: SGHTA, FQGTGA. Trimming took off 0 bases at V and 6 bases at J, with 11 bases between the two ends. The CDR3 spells CASSLTAGFAEAFF. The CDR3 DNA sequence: TGTGCCAGCAGCTTAACGGCAGGGTTCGCTGAAGCTTTCTTT.

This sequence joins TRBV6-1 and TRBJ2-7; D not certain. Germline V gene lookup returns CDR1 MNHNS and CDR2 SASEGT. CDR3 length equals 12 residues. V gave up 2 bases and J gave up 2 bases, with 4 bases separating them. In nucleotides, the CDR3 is TGTGCCAGCAGTGAACGGGCCTACGAGCAGTACTTC. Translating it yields CASSERAYEQYF.

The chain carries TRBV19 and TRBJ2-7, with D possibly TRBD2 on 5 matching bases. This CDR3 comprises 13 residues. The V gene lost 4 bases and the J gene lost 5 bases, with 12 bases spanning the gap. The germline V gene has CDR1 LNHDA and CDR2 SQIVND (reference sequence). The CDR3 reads CASSTVGGHEQYF. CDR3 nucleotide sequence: TGTGCCAGTAGTACCGTCGGAGGCCACGAGCAGTACTTC.

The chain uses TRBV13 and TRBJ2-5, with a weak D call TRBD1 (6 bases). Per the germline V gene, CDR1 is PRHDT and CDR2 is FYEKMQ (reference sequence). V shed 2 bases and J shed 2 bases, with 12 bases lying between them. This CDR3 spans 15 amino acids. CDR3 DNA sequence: TGTGCCAGCAGCTTATACCAGGGACAACAAGAGACCCAGTACTTC. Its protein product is CASSLYQGQQETQYF.

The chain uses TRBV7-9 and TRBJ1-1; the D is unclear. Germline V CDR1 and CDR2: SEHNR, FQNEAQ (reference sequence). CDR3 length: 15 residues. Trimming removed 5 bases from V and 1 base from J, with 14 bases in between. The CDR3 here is CASSPVAPGNTEAFF. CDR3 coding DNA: TGTGCCAGCAGCCCCGTGGCCCCAGGGAACACTGAAGCTTTCTTT.

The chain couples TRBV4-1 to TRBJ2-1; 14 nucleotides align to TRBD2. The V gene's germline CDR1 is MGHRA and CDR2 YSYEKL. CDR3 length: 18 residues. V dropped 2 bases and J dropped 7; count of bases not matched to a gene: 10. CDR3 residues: CASSQRAGTSGGGNEQFF. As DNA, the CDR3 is TGCGCCAGCAGCCAACGCGCCGGGACTAGCGGGGGCGGGAATGAGCAGTTCTTC.

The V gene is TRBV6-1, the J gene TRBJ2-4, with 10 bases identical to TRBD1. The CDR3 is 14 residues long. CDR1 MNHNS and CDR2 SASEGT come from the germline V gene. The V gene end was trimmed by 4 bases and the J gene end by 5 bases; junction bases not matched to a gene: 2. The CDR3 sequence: CASSGTGGENIQYF. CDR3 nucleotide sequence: TGTGCCAGCAGTGGGACAGGGGGAGAAAACATTCAGTACTTC.

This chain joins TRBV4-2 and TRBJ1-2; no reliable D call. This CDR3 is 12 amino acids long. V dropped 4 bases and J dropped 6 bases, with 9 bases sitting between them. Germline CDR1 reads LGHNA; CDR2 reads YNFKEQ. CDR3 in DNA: TGTGCCAGCAGCCGCTTGGGAGATGGCTACACCTTC. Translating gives CASSRLGDGYTF.

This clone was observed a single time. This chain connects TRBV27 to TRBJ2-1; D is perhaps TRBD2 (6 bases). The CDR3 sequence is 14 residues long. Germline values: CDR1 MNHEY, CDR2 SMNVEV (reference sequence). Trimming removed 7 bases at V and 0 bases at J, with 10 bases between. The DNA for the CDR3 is TGTGCCAGCACTGGGGGGAGCTCCTACAATGAGCAGTTCTTC. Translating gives CASTGGSSYNEQFF.

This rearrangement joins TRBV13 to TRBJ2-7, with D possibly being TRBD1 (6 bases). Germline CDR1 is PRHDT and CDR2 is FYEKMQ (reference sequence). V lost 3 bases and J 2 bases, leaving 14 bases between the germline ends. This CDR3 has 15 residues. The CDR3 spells CASSFKDSLTYEQYF. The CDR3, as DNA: TGTGCCAGCAGCTTTAAGGACAGCCTGACCTACGAGCAGTACTTC.

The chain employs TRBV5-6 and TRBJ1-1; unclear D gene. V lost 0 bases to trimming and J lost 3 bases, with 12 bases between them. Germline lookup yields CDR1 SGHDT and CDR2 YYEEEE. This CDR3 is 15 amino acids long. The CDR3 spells CASSLESGGDTEAFF. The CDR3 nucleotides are TGTGCCAGCAGCTTGGAGTCTGGAGGCGACACTGAAGCTTTCTTT.

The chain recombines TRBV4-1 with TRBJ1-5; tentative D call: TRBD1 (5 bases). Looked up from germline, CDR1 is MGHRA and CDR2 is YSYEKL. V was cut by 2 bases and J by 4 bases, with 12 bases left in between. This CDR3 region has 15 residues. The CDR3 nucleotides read TGCGCCAGCAGCCAAATACCGACAGAAAATCAGCCCCAGCATTTT. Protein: CASSQIPTENQPQHF.

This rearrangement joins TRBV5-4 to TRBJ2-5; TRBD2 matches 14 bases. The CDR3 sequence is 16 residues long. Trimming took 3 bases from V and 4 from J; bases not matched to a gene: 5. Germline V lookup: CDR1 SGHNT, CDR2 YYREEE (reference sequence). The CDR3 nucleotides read TGTGCCAGCAGCTCTGGACTAGCGGGGGGAACAGAGACCCAGTACTTC. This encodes CASSSGLAGGTETQYF.

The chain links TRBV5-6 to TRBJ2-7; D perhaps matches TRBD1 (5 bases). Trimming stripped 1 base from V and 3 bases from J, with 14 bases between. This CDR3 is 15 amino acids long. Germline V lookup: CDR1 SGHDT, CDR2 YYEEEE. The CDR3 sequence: CASSLKTQGSYEQYF. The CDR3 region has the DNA TGTGCCAGCAGCTTGAAAACGCAGGGTAGCTACGAGCAGTACTTC.

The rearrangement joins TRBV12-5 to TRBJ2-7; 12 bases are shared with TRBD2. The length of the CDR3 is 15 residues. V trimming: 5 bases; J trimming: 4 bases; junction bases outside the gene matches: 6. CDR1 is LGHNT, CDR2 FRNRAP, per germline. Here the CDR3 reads CASGPGLAGTYEQYF. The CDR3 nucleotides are TGTGCTAGTGGTCCCGGACTAGCGGGAACATACGAGCAGTACTTC.

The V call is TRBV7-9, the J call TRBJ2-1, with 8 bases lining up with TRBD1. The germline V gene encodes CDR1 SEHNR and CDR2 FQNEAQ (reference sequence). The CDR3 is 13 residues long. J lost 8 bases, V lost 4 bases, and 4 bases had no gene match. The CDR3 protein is CASSSDRVYEQFF. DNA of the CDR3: TGTGCCAGCAGCTCGGACAGGGTCTATGAGCAGTTCTTC. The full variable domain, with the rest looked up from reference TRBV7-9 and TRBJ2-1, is DTGVSQNPRHKITKRGQNVTFRCDPISEHNRLYWYRQTLGQGPEFLTYFQNEAQLEKSRLLSDRFSAERPKGSFSTLEIQRTEQGDSAMYLCASSSDRVYEQFFGPGTRLTVL.

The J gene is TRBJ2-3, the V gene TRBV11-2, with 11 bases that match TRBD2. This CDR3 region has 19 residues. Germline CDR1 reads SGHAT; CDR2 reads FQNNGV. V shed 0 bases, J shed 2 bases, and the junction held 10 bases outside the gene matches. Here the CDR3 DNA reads TGTGCCAGCAGCTTAGATCCTCTCGGGACTAGCGGAATCACAGATACGCAGTATTTT. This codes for CASSLDPLGTSGITDTQYF.

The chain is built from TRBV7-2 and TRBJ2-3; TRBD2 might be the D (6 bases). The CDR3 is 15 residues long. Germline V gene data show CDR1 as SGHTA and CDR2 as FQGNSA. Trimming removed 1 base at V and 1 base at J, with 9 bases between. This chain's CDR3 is CASSLERRGTDTQYF. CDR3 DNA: TGTGCCAGCAGCTTAGAGCGGAGGGGCACAGATACGCAGTATTTT.

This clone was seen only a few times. The CDR3: CASSNPTGWETEAFF. The CDR3 bases are TGTGCCAGTAGTAACCCGACAGGTTGGGAGACTGAAGCTTTCTTT. The rearrangement uses TRBV19 and TRBJ1-1; D perhaps matches TRBD1 (6 bases). The V gene lost 4 bases and the J gene lost 5 bases, with 17 bases spanning the gap. Germline loops: CDR1 LNHDA, CDR2 SQIVND (reference sequence). This CDR3 region has 15 residues.